These 26 T cell receptor beta chains were sequenced from one sample in a study of T cells expressing NK-cell markers (dated by TCRdb to about 2020). Receptors were amplified or captured by 5' RACE. Sequenced on an Illumina HiSeq 2000. TCRdb reprocessed the reads, and each CDR3 protein sequence is entered once, without DNA. The sample's clone listing holds about 440,000 distinct CDR3 sequences. Of the sample, roughly 7.2% is held by the ten largest clones. Specimen: blood T cells: a sorted CD56 or NKG2C T cell subset, CD4+ or CD8+ T cells, or bulk PBMC T cells (not recorded which). These TCRs come from a woman aged 18-70 years in good health.

The V gene is TRBV11-2, the J gene TRBJ2-1; TCRdb reports TRBD1, a call that lacks DNA to check it against. The CDR3 is 14 residues long. CDR1 and CDR2 (germline): SGHAT, FQNNGV. The CDR3 loop reads CASSPGRQSNEQFF.

The chain recombines TRBV4-3 with TRBJ1-5. Germline V gives CDR1 LGHNA, CDR2 YSLEER. The CDR3 is made up of 13 amino acids. CDR3 amino acids: CASSQDFYQPQHF.

The chain combines TRBV5-4 with TRBJ2-1; TCRdb selects TRBD2, and the lack of DNA leaves this call unchecked. CDR1 is SGHNT and CDR2 is YYREEE in the germline V gene (reference sequence). This CDR3 has 16 residues. The CDR3: CASSLGLAGALDEQFF.

J is TRBJ1-2 and V is TRBV18. Germline lookup yields CDR1 KGHSH and CDR2 LQKENI. The CDR3 is made up of 13 amino acids. The chain's CDR3 is CASSPAHNYGYTF.

The chain couples TRBV5-1 to TRBJ2-3. This CDR3 comprises 14 residues. Germline CDR1 SGHRS, CDR2 YFSETQ. CDR3 amino acids: CASMLGHAADTQYF.

The chain uses TRBV6-2 or TRBV6-3 and TRBJ2-2; TCRdb gives TRBD1 as the D gene, but with no DNA this cannot be confirmed. CDR1 MNHEY and CDR2 SVGEGT come from the germline V gene. The CDR3 has 15 amino acids. The CDR3 is CASSYHPLNTGELFF.

The V gene is TRBV2, the J gene TRBJ2-6; TCRdb outputs TRBD1, but without DNA this stays unchecked. This CDR3 spans 14 amino acids. Germline values: CDR1 SNHLY, CDR2 FYNNEI. The CDR3 region is CASAGGSTANVLTF. Full variable domain (rest looked up from reference TRBV2 and TRBJ2-6): EPEVTQTPSHQVTQMGQEVILRCVPISNHLYFYWYRQILGQKVEFLVSFYNNEISEKSEIFDDQFSVERPDGSNFTLKIRSTKLEDSAMYFCASAGGSTANVLTFGAGSRLTVL.

The chain uses TRBV12-3 or TRBV12-4 and TRBJ1-5; TCRdb indicates TRBD1, and absent DNA this call remains unverified. The CDR3 has 16 amino acids. The CDR3 loop is CASSFDRGISNQPQHF.

V usage is TRBV7-2 and J usage is TRBJ2-2; TCRdb's D gene call, TRBD2, goes unchecked for lack of DNA. Per the germline V gene, CDR1 is SGHTA and CDR2 is FQGNSA. The CDR3 runs to 13 residues. CDR3 sequence: CASSKTSTGELFF.

The chain is built from TRBV4-1 and TRBJ2-1; the D call from TCRdb, TRBD2, cannot be confirmed without DNA. Germline CDR1 is MGHRA and CDR2 is YSYEKL. The CDR3 is 17 amino acids. CDR3 residues: CASSQGLQLYGYNEQFF.

V usage is TRBV6-2 or TRBV6-3 and J usage is TRBJ1-1; the D call of TRBD1 rests on TCRdb alone, since no DNA is present to check it. The CDR3 runs 14 residues. Germline CDR1 is MNHEY and CDR2 is SVGEGT. CDR3 loop: CASSYGGESTEAFF.

The chain carries TRBV14 and TRBJ2-3; with no DNA, the TCRdb D assignment of TRBD1 cannot be verified. Germline lookup yields CDR1 SGHDN and CDR2 FVKESK. The CDR3 runs 17 residues. Here the CDR3 reads CASSPRWDSATTDTQYF.

The chain joins TRBV6-2 or TRBV6-3 to TRBJ2-2. Per germline, CDR1 MNHEY and CDR2 SVGEGT. The CDR3 totals 12 residues. CDR3 region: CASSPLAGELFF.

The chain's CDR3 is CASIWGDTQYF. The chain joins TRBV25-1 to TRBJ2-3. This CDR3 contains 11 residues. Germline V lookup: CDR1 MGHDK, CDR2 SYGVNS.

This rearrangement joins TRBV27 to TRBJ1-2; absent DNA, TCRdb's TRBD1 call cannot be checked. Germline CDR1 reads MNHEY; CDR2 reads SMNVEV (reference sequence). The CDR3 is made up of 14 amino acids. The CDR3 here is CASSPWGESRGYTF.

The chain employs TRBV4-1 and TRBJ2-5; no DNA is available, so the TRBD2 call from TCRdb remains unchecked. Germline assignment: CDR1 MGHRA and CDR2 YSYEKL. The CDR3 consists of 17 residues. CDR3 region: CASSQDNEGRREETQYF.

The V and J genes are TRBV14 and TRBJ2-3. Germline lookup yields CDR1 SGHDN and CDR2 FVKESK. The CDR3 totals 18 residues. Here the CDR3 reads CASSQATTAGFGTDTQYF.

The chain couples TRBV7-9 to TRBJ2-5; the TCRdb D gene call, TRBD2, has no DNA to confirm it. Germline loops: CDR1 SEHNR, CDR2 FQNEAQ (reference sequence). The CDR3 sequence is 17 residues long. The CDR3 loop is CASSSSPVAGAGETQYF.

The rearrangement uses TRBV6-1 and TRBJ1-5. The length of the CDR3 is 13 residues. Germline CDR1 reads MNHNS; CDR2 reads SASEGT. This CDR3 is CASRPAGVGTQHF.

V usage is TRBV6-1 and J usage is TRBJ2-3; with no DNA, the TCRdb D assignment of TRBD2 cannot be verified. The length of the CDR3 is 15 residues. Germline V gene sequence: CDR1 MNHNS, CDR2 SASEGT. This CDR3 reads CASSETSGITDTQYF.

J is TRBJ2-3 and V is TRBV4-3. In germline, CDR1 is LGHNA, CDR2 YSLEER. The CDR3 is 13 residues long. The CDR3 region is CASRGKSTDTQYF.

The chain has TRBV7-9 and TRBJ1-1. The CDR3 is made up of 13 amino acids. Germline assignment: CDR1 SEHNR and CDR2 FQNEAQ (reference sequence). This chain's CDR3 is CASSFLTETEAFF.

The chain employs TRBV25-1 and TRBJ2-5; TCRdb proposes TRBD1, but this gene call is untestable without DNA. The CDR3 runs 14 residues. Germline loops: CDR1 MGHDK, CDR2 SYGVNS. CDR3: CASSEHGTQETQYF.

The chain couples TRBV18 to TRBJ2-1; there is no DNA to check the TCRdb D call of TRBD2. The germline gives CDR1 KGHSH, CDR2 LQKENI. The CDR3 has 14 amino acids. CDR3 in amino acids: CASSPRAGDNEQFF.

This chain links TRBV29-1 with TRBJ2-7; as DNA is missing, the TRBD2 call by TCRdb cannot be tested. Per germline, CDR1 SQVTM and CDR2 ANQGSEA. This CDR3 has 15 residues. The CDR3 here is CSVVLAGGPEYEQYF.

V and J are TRBV28 and TRBJ2-1; there is no DNA to check the TCRdb D call of TRBD2. The CDR3 runs 16 residues. Germline CDR1 reads MDHEN; CDR2 reads SYDVKM. The CDR3 protein is CASSLWPASGNNEQFF.